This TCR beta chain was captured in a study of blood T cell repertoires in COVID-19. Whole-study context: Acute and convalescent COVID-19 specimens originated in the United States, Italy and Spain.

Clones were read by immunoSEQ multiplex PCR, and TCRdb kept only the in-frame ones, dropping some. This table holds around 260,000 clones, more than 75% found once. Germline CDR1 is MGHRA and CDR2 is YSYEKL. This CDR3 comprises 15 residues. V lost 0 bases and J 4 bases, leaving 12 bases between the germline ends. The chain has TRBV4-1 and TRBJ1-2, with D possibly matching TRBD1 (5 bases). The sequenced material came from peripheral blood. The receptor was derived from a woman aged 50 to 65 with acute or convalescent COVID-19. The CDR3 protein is CASSQDRGTLYGYTF. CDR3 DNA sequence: TGCGCCAGCAGCCAAGATCGGGGGACCCTCTATGGCTACACCTTC.